The 2 T cell receptor beta chains below were found in one sample sequenced in a study of shared clonotypes between healthy human individuals. Data came from immunoSEQ multiplex PCR; TCRdb stores just in-frame clones and leaves some out. The repertoire includes roughly 2.2 million clones, more than 80% of them detected once, and about 0.39% sits in the top ten. Sequenced input: naive CD4+ T cells from PBMCs. Subset reported: CD45RA+ positively selected. The receptors were gathered from a man between 18 and 29 years old in good health. Some clones in this sample may be carry-over from other donors' samples.

This clone was detected once. The chain recombines TRBV6-1 with TRBJ1-3, with D unclear. The germline V gene has CDR1 MNHNS and CDR2 SASEGT. The V gene lost 4 bases and the J gene lost 4 bases, with 5 bases spanning the gap. This CDR3 is 12 amino acids long. CDR3 residues: CASSAGGNTIYF. CDR3 coding DNA: TGTGCCAGCAGTGCGGGAGGAAACACCATATATTTT.

The chain joins TRBV30 to TRBJ1-2, with a possible D match to TRBD1 (5 bases). CDR1 and CDR2 from the germline V gene are GTSNPN and SVGIG (reference sequence). V lost 2 bases and J 3 bases, leaving 25 bases between the germline ends. The CDR3 is 18 residues long. The CDR3 is CAWSIVPGTPATDYGYTF. In DNA form, the CDR3 reads TGTGCCTGGAGTATAGTACCGGGGACCCCCGCCACGGACTATGGCTACACCTTC.